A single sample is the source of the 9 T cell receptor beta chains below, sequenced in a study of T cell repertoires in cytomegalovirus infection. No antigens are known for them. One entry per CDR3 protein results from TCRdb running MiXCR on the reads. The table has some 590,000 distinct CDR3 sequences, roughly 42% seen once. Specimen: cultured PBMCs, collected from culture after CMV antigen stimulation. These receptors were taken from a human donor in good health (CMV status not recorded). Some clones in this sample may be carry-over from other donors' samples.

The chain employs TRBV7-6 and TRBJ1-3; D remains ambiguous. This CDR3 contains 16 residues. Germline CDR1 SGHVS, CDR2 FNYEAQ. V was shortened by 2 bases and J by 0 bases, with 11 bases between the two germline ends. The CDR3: CASSLYPSFSGNTIYF. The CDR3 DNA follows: TGTGCCAGCAGCTTATATCCGTCTTTCTCTGGAAACACCATATATTTT.

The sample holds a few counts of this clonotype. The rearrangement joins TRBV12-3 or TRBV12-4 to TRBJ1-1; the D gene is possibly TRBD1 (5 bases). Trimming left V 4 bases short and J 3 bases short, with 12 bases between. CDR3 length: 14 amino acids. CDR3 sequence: CASSSRTGDTEAFF. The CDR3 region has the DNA TGTGCCAGCAGTTCGCGCACAGGCGACACTGAAGCTTTCTTT.

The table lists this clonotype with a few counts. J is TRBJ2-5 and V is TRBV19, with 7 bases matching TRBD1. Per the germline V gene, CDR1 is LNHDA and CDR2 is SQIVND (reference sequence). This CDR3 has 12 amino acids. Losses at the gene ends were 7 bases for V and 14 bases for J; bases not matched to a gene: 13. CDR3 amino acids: CASNFTGVRSYF. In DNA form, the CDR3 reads TGTGCCAGTAACTTTACAGGGGTTCGCTCATACTTC.

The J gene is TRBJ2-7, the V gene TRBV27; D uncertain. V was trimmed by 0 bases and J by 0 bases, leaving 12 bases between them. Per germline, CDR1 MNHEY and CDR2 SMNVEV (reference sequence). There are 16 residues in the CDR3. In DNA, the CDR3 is TGTGCCAGCAGTTTATCATTTGAGGAAAGCTCCTACGAGCAGTACTTC. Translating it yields CASSLSFEESSYEQYF.

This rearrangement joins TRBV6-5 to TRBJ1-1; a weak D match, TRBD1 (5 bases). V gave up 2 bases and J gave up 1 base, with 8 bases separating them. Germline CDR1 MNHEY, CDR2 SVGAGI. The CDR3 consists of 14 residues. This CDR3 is CASSYGARNTEAFF. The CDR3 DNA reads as TGTGCCAGCAGTTACGGGGCGCGGAACACTGAAGCTTTCTTT.

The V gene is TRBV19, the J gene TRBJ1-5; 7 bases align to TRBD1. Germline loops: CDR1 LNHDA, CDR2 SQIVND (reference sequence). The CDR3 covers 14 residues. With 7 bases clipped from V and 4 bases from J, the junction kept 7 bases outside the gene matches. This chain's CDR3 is CASTVQGINQPQHF. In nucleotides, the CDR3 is TGTGCCAGTACGGTACAGGGGATAAATCAGCCCCAGCATTTT.

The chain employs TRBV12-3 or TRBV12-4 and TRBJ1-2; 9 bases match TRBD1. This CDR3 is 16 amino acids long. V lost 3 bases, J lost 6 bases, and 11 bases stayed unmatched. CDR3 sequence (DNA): TGTGCCAGCAGTTTCCTCTATAGGACAGGGGTAGATGGCTACACCTTC. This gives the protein CASSFLYRTGVDGYTF.

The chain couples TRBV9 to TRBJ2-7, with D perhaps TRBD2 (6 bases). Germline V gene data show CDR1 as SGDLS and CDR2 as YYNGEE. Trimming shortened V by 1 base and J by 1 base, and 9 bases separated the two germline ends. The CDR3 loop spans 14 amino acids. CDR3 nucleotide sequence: TGTGCCAGCAGCGTAACGGGGGAATCCTACGAGCAGTACTTC. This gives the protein CASSVTGESYEQYF.

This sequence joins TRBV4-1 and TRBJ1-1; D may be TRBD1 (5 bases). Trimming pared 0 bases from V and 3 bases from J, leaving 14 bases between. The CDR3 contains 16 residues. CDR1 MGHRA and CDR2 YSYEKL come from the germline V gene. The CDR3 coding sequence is TGCGCCAGCAGCCAAGAAGGGAGGGGCCGGGACACTGAAGCTTTCTTT. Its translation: CASSQEGRGRDTEAFF.